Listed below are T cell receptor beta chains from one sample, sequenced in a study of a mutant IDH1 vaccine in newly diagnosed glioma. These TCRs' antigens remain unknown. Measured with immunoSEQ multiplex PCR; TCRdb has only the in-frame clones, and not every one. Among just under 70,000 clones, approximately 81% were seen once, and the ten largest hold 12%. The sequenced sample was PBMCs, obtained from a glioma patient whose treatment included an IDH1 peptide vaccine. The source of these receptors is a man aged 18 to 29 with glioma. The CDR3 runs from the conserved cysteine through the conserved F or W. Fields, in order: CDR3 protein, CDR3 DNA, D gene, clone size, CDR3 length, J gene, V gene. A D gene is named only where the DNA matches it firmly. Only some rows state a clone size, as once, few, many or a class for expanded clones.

CASSPSGRHGNTIYF | TGTGCCAGCAGCCCTAGTGGCAGGCATGGAAACACCATATATTTT | . | few | 15 | TRBJ1-3 | TRBV5-6
CASSFRGRRYEQYF | TGTGCCAGCAGTTTCAGGGGGCGCCGGTACGAGCAGTACTTC | TRBD1 | . | 14 | TRBJ2-7 | TRBV28
CASSLVGRIGETQYF | TGCGCCAGCAGCTTGGTGGGACGAATCGGAGAGACCCAGTACTTC | . | . | 15 | TRBJ2-5 | TRBV5-1
CSVALLGNTEAFF | TGCAGCGTTGCCCTTTTAGGGAACACTGAAGCTTTCTTT | . | . | 13 | TRBJ1-1 | TRBV29-1
CASSWELREGYTF | TGTGCCAGTAGTTGGGAGTTGAGGGAAGGCTACACCTTC | . | . | 13 | TRBJ1-2 | TRBV19
CASRTPSSGNTIYF | TGTGCCAGCAGGACTCCGAGCTCTGGAAACACCATATATTTT | . | . | 14 | TRBJ1-3 | TRBV7-2
CSVEGGSFYNEQFF | TGCAGCGTTGAAGGCGGGAGTTTCTACAATGAGCAGTTCTTC | TRBD2 | . | 14 | TRBJ2-1 | TRBV29-1
CASSPDLNTGELFF | TGTGCCAGCAGCCCGGATCTCAACACCGGGGAGCTGTTTTTT | . | . | 14 | TRBJ2-2 | TRBV5-8
CAISESGTDNYNYGYTF | TGTGCCATCAGTGAGTCCGGGACAGATAATTATAACTATGGCTACACCTTC | TRBD1 | . | 17 | TRBJ1-2 | TRBV10-3
CASSRGSQGSRAAFF | TGTGCCAGCAGCCGTGGGAGTCAGGGCAGCCGTGCAGCTTTCTTT | . | . | 15 | TRBJ1-1 | TRBV5-4
CASSPQPGLAGGTKNIQYF | TGTGCCAGCTCACCTCAGCCTGGACTAGCGGGAGGGACCAAAAACATTCAGTACTTC | TRBD2 | . | 19 | TRBJ2-4 | TRBV18
CASSLGGGFLAKNIQYF | TGTGCCAGTAGTCTAGGGGGGGGGTTTCTAGCCAAAAACATTCAGTACTTC | . | . | 17 | TRBJ2-4 | TRBV19
CASSYSSGFTDTQYF | TGTGCCAGCAGTTACTCGTCCGGGTTCACAGATACGCAGTATTTT | . | . | 15 | TRBJ2-3 | TRBV6-6
CASRGPVGVAFTYEQYF | TGTGCCAGCAGGGGCCCGGTGGGGGTAGCGTTTACCTACGAGCAGTACTTC | . | once | 17 | TRBJ2-7 | TRBV2
CASSLAGTDTQYF | TGTGCCAGCAGCTTGGCGGGGACAGATACGCAGTATTTT | . | . | 13 | TRBJ2-3 | TRBV11-3
CASSPRTSGRTDEQYF | TGTGCCAGCTCACCACGGACTAGCGGGAGAACAGACGAGCAGTACTTC | TRBD2 | . | 16 | TRBJ2-7 | TRBV18
CSVEPPSGTTDTQYF | TGCAGCGTTGAGCCGCCTAGCGGGACCACAGATACGCAGTATTTT | TRBD2 | . | 15 | TRBJ2-3 | TRBV29-1
CASSRLGQGTGTEAFF | TGCGCCAGCAGCCGACTGGGACAGGGTACGGGCACTGAAGCTTTCTTT | TRBD1 | . | 16 | TRBJ1-1 | TRBV4-1
CSVGSTLLAEAFF | TGCAGCGTTGGCAGCACCCTCCTGGCTGAAGCTTTCTTT | . | . | 13 | TRBJ1-1 | TRBV29-1
CASSYNGYEQYF | TGTGCCAGCAGTTACAATGGTTACGAGCAGTACTTC | . | . | 12 | TRBJ2-7 | TRBV6-5
CSVARQGVGFGDTQYF | TGCAGCGTTGCGAGGCAGGGGGTTGGATTCGGGGATACGCAGTATTTT | TRBD1 | . | 16 | TRBJ2-3 | TRBV29-1
CSVGFSRWNTGELFF | TGCAGCGTTGGTTTCAGCAGATGGAACACCGGGGAGCTGTTTTTT | . | medium-sized | 15 | TRBJ2-2 | TRBV29-1
CASSPEPYNEQFF | TGTGCCAGCAGCCCCGAGCCTTACAATGAGCAGTTCTTC | . | . | 13 | TRBJ2-1 | TRBV9
CAWSTGQGNEKLFF | TGTGCCTGGAGTACGGGACAGGGCAATGAAAAACTGTTTTTT | TRBD1 | . | 14 | TRBJ1-4 | TRBV30
CAGSRGAVGNEQFF | TGTGCCGGGTCCCGGGGGGCGGTCGGCAATGAGCAGTTCTTC | . | once | 14 | TRBJ2-1 | TRBV28
CASSLYSSNQPQHF | TGTGCCAGCAGTCTATACAGTAGCAATCAGCCCCAGCATTTT | . | . | 14 | TRBJ1-5 | TRBV27
CASSWDSGANYGYTF | TGTGCCAGCAGCTGGGACAGCGGAGCTAACTATGGCTACACCTTC | TRBD1 | . | 15 | TRBJ1-2 | TRBV7-9
CASSLGRGAYNEQFF | TGTGCCAGCAGCTTAGGACGGGGGGCCTACAATGAGCAGTTCTTC | TRBD2 | . | 15 | TRBJ2-1 | TRBV7-2
CASSPGQGFQPQHF | TGTGCCAGCAGTCCGGGACAGGGGTTTCAGCCCCAGCATTTT | TRBD1 | few | 14 | TRBJ1-5 | TRBV27
CASSFVEAVGELFF | TGTGCCAGCAGCTTCGTCGAGGCGGTGGGGGAGCTGTTTTTT | . | . | 14 | TRBJ2-2 | TRBV7-2
CAWGGQYNSPLHF | TGTGCCTGGGGGGGACAGTATAATTCACCCCTCCACTTT | TRBD1 | . | 13 | TRBJ1-6 | TRBV30
CASSLNRGYNEQFF | TGTGCCAGCAGCTTAAACAGGGGATACAATGAGCAGTTCTTC | TRBD1 | . | 14 | TRBJ2-1 | TRBV11-2
CASSSPWGGYTF | TGTGCCAGCAGCTCGCCATGGGGCGGCTACACCTTC | . | . | 12 | TRBJ1-2 | TRBV7-9
CASSPGQGFTYEQYF | TGTGCCAGCAGCCCTGGACAGGGGTTTACCTACGAGCAGTACTTC | TRBD1 | . | 15 | TRBJ2-7 | TRBV9
CASSLFPGSEAFF | TGTGCCAGCAGTTTGTTTCCAGGGTCTGAAGCTTTCTTT | . | . | 13 | TRBJ1-1 | TRBV27
CASSLGRVTGLGETQYF | TGTGCCAGCAGTTTAGGCCGGGTCACAGGGCTGGGAGAGACCCAGTACTTC | . | . | 17 | TRBJ2-5 | TRBV27
CASSRPDRRGYTF | TGTGCCAGCAGTCGCCCGGACAGAAGGGGCTACACCTTC | . | few | 13 | TRBJ1-2 | TRBV27
CASSLGDTNTEAFF | TGCGCCAGCAGCTTGGGGGACACGAACACTGAAGCTTTCTTT | . | few | 14 | TRBJ1-1 | TRBV5-1
CASSPPGIPYEQYF | TGTGCCAGCTCACCACCCGGCATTCCCTACGAGCAGTACTTC | . | . | 14 | TRBJ2-7 | TRBV18
CASSYTGPFYEQYF | TGTGCCAGCAGTTACACAGGGCCCTTCTACGAGCAGTACTTC | . | . | 14 | TRBJ2-7 | TRBV6-5
CASSLDSDYGYTF | TGTGCCAGCAGTTTGGACAGCGACTATGGCTACACCTTC | . | . | 13 | TRBJ1-2 | TRBV6-5
CAISVLGSTTDTQYF | TGTGCCATCAGTGTCCTTGGGTCTACCACAGATACGCAGTATTTT | . | . | 15 | TRBJ2-3 | TRBV10-3
CASKDGGTVEQYF | TGTGCCAGCAAGGACGGTGGGACGGTTGAGCAGTACTTC | . | . | 13 | TRBJ2-7 | TRBV6-5
CASSLQVYTEAFF | TGTGCCAGCAGTCTACAGGTATACACTGAAGCTTTCTTT | . | . | 13 | TRBJ1-1 | TRBV6-5
CASSLVPGELFF | TGTGCCAGCAGCTTAGTACCCGGGGAGCTGTTTTTT | . | . | 12 | TRBJ2-2 | TRBV11-1
CASSLGGGNYEQYF | TGTGCCAGCAGCTTGGGCGGAGGGAACTACGAGCAGTACTTC | . | . | 14 | TRBJ2-7 | TRBV5-4
CAWSVHIQNGEQFF | TGTGCCTGGAGTGTACATATCCAGAACGGTGAGCAGTTCTTC | . | . | 14 | TRBJ2-1 | TRBV30
CAWSAGGASYNEQFF | TGTGCCTGGAGCGCCGGGGGGGCCTCCTACAATGAGCAGTTCTTC | TRBD2 | . | 15 | TRBJ2-1 | TRBV30
CASSVVPYDTQYF | TGTGCCAGCAGCGTAGTACCATACGATACGCAGTATTTT | . | . | 13 | TRBJ2-3 | TRBV9
CASSPPGTSPWGTQYF | TGTGCCAGCAGCCCCCCGGGGACTAGTCCTTGGGGTACGCAGTATTTT | TRBD2 | once | 16 | TRBJ2-3 | TRBV13
CAWNSDRGAYEQYF | TGTGCCTGGAACTCCGACAGGGGAGCCTACGAGCAGTACTTC | TRBD1 | . | 14 | TRBJ2-7 | TRBV30
CASSELGQGTGELFF | TGTGCCAGCAGTGAGTTGGGACAGGGCACCGGGGAGCTGTTTTTT | TRBD1 | . | 15 | TRBJ2-2 | TRBV6-1
CASSGGQVHQPQHF | TGTGCCAGCAGCGGGGGACAGGTCCATCAGCCCCAGCATTTT | TRBD1 | . | 14 | TRBJ1-5 | TRBV9
CASSQGEIEYYEQYF | TGTGCCAGCAGCCAAGGGGAGATAGAGTACTACGAGCAGTACTTC | . | medium-sized | 15 | TRBJ2-7 | TRBV5-6